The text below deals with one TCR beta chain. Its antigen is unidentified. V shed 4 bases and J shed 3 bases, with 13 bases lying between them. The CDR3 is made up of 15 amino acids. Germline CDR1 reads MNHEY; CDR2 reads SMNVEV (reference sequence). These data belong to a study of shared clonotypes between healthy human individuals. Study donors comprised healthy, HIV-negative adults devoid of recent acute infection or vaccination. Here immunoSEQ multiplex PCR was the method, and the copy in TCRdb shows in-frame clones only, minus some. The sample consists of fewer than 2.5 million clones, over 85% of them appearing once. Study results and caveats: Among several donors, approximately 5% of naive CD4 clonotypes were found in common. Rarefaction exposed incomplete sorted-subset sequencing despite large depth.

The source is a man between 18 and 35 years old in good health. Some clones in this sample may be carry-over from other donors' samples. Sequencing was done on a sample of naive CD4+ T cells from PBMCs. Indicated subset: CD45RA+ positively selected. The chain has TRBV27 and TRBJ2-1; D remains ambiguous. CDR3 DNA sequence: TGTGCCAGCAGTTCCCCCCCCGGCGTCTACAATGAGCAGTTCTTC. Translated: CASSSPPGVYNEQFF.